Listed below are T cell receptor beta chains from one sample, sequenced in a study of T cell changes during pregnancy in multiple sclerosis. Repertoires were generated with immunoSEQ multiplex PCR, while TCRdb's copy carries only in-frame clones and drops some. Among roughly 93,000 clones listed, approximately 90% were seen once. The sequencing here drew on peripheral blood, taken before pregnancy. The receptors were gathered from a female donor with multiple sclerosis, enrolled in a pregnancy study. The CDR3 runs from the conserved cysteine through the conserved F or W. Fields, in order: clone size, V gene, D gene, J gene, CDR3 protein, CDR3 DNA. The D gene is left open where the match is weak. Rows may omit the clone size; those that give it use once, few, many or a size class.

-	TRBV6-1	-	TRBJ2-6	CASSEVAGTGANVLTF	TGTGCCAGCAGTGAAGTGGCAGGGACTGGGGCCAACGTCCTGACTTTC
-	TRBV7-2	-	TRBJ1-1	CASSFMRPGVEAFF	TGTGCCAGCAGCTTTATGCGACCGGGGGTTGAAGCTTTCTTT
-	TRBV6-6	TRBD2	TRBJ2-5	CASSFRLAGGEETQYF	TGTGCCAGCAGTTTTAGACTAGCGGGGGGCGAGGAGACCCAGTACTTC
-	TRBV2	-	TRBJ1-5	CASRVSQRGNQPQHF	TGTGCCAGCAGGGTGTCCCAACGGGGCAATCAGCCCCAGCATTTT
-	TRBV2	TRBD1	TRBJ2-7	CASSRVILTGGYEQYF	TGTGCCAGCAGTCGGGTTATTCTGACAGGGGGCTACGAGCAGTACTTC
once	TRBV2	-	TRBJ2-2	CASSVGGTGELFF	TGTGCCAGCAGTGTGGGGGGCACCGGGGAGCTGTTTTTT
-	TRBV13	TRBD2	TRBJ2-1	CASSSTLAGESHEQFF	TGTGCCAGCAGCTCGACCTTAGCGGGAGAATCGCATGAGCAGTTCTTC
-	TRBV5-8	TRBD2	TRBJ2-1	CASSPPPSGLAAPYNEQFF	TGTGCCAGCAGCCCACCGCCCTCGGGACTAGCGGCTCCCTACAATGAGCAGTTCTTC
once	TRBV9	TRBD1	TRBJ1-3	CASSVDHRGPGNTIYF	TGTGCCAGCAGCGTAGATCACAGGGGCCCTGGAAACACCATATATTTT
-	TRBV10-3	TRBD1	TRBJ1-1	CAIRRGQGATEAFF	TGTGCCATCAGGAGGGGACAGGGGGCTACTGAAGCTTTCTTT
once	TRBV15	-	TRBJ2-7	CANNVGGQQRSYEQYF	TGTGCCAATAATGTCGGTGGGCAGCAAAGGTCCTACGAGCAGTACTTC
-	TRBV15	TRBD2	TRBJ2-1	CATSSPGLQNPPEQFF	TGTGCCACCAGCAGCCCGGGACTACAAAATCCTCCTGAGCAGTTCTTC
-	TRBV29-1	-	TRBJ2-7	CSVVGQGAYEQYF	TGCAGCGTAGTCGGGCAGGGCGCCTACGAGCAGTACTTC
-	TRBV25-1	TRBD1	TRBJ1-1	CASSDRDRGLSTEAFF	TGTGCCAGCAGTGACCGGGACAGGGGGCTGAGCACTGAAGCTTTCTTT
-	TRBV19	TRBD2	TRBJ2-3	CASSIVAGAYTDTQYF	TGTGCCAGTAGTATCGTAGCGGGAGCCTATACAGATACGCAGTATTTT
-	TRBV5-1	-	TRBJ2-2	CASSLINPSGYANTGELFF	TGCGCCAGCAGCTTAATTAACCCGAGCGGGTACGCGAACACCGGGGAGCTGTTTTTT
once	TRBV25-1	TRBD1	TRBJ1-2	CASSRGLGGYTF	TGTGCCAGCAGTAGGGGGCTGGGTGGCTACACCTTC
-	TRBV18	-	TRBJ1-2	CASSPGGGYTF	TGTGCCAGCTCACCAGGGGGCGGCTACACCTTC
few	TRBV27	TRBD1	TRBJ1-1	CASSLMGQGHTEAFF	TGTGCCAGCAGTCTTATGGGACAGGGGCACACTGAAGCTTTCTTT
once	TRBV19	TRBD1	TRBJ2-2	CASSTSTGLTGELFF	TGTGCCAGTAGTACCTCGACAGGGCTCACCGGGGAGCTGTTTTTT
-	TRBV20-1	-	TRBJ2-3	CSAPSGDTQYF	TGCAGTGCTCCTTCGGGAGATACGCAGTATTTT
-	TRBV7-9	-	TRBJ2-1	CASSGTAETEPYNEQFF	TGTGCCAGCAGCGGTACCGCAGAAACAGAACCCTACAATGAGCAGTTCTTC
-	TRBV5-5	TRBD1	TRBJ2-5	CASSLRGRETQYF	TGTGCCAGCAGCTTAAGGGGGCGAGAGACCCAGTACTTC
-	TRBV19	-	TRBJ2-7	CASSISPAVYAGTTYEQYF	TGTGCCAGTAGTATTAGTCCCGCCGTCTACGCCGGGACAACCTACGAGCAGTACTTC
once	TRBV6-5	TRBD2	TRBJ2-5	CASSLTSGGAETQYF	TGTGCCAGCAGTCTTACTAGCGGGGGGGCGGAGACCCAGTACTTC
-	TRBV27	-	TRBJ1-2	CASSLRGSYGYTF	TGTGCCAGCAGTTTAAGGGGGTCCTATGGCTACACCTTC
-	TRBV11-2	-	TRBJ1-2	CASSHKPWGDRSTTYGYTF	TGTGCCAGCAGTCATAAACCTTGGGGGGACCGAAGTACCACCTATGGCTACACCTTC
-	TRBV19	TRBD1	TRBJ1-2	CASSIDRVAYGYTF	TGTGCCAGTAGTATCGACAGGGTGGCTTATGGCTACACCTTC
-	TRBV6-1	TRBD1	TRBJ2-1	CASRRGQGENNEQFF	TGTGCCAGCAGAAGAGGACAGGGGGAAAACAATGAGCAGTTCTTC